This T cell receptor (beta chain) was retrieved from a study of blood T cell repertoires in COVID-19 (dated by TCRdb to the early 2020s). For the study in its entirety: The collaborator samples originated in the United States, Italy and Spain and spanned the acute and convalescent phases of COVID-19. The dataset comprised deeply sampled blood TCRbeta repertoires from subjects exposed to, actively infected with, or recovered from COVID-19. Where available, HLA class I and class II types were taken from metadata supplied by the sample provider and were not determined by assay-based typing. A freely available public database, intended as a resource for researchers studying the immune response to SARS-CoV-2, is where the repertoires were released. Samples came from the ongoing ImmuneRACE study (first 160 participants) plus 1,254 subjects from 6 global collaborators. The material from the prospective study consisted of cDNA or gDNA derived from T cells, B-cell-depleted T cells, or PBMCs. Sample metadata almost always included a de-identified subject ID, COVID-19 status, age in years and sex. Overall study outcomes, separate from this receptor: The quantity of clinical and demographic metadata differed by source and by participant and was supplied without curation.

Another Seattle source contributed samples from volunteer blood donors who had recovered from COVID-19. Whole blood was collected in K2EDTA tubes by collaborating institutions according to the institutions' own protocols. For TCRbeta analysis, collaborators shipped samples in one of three forms: frozen whole blood, isolated PBMCs, or DNA extracted from either of those sample types. Notes on this clone: It has no known antigen specificity. It has no much larger one-base neighbor in the sample; base qualities were not kept.

V is cut back by 5 bases and J by 7 bases, with 13 bases in the junction unmatched. The germline V gene (reference sequence) provides CDR1 SGHAT and CDR2 FQDESV. The CDR3 has 16 amino acids, counting the end cysteine and phenylalanine. Just CDR3 DNA is preserved here, 48 bases in frame from base 1. TCRbeta CDR3 regions were amplified from genomic DNA using the immunoSEQ Assay, a bias-controlled multiplex PCR. In the paper's pipeline: The number of nucleated cells in each sample was estimated from the amplification of reference gene primers within the assay. To quantify the absolute abundance of each unique TCRbeta CDR3 rearrangement, sequence reads were collapsed and filtered. Productive Simpson clonality was computed per sample as the square root of Simpson's diversity index over productive rearrangements. In TCRdb, the immuneACCESS table is reduced to in-frame sequences with V and J assigned. These tables do not hold every clone; where another copy was compared, an unresolved V gene accounts for under half, and the others remain unexplained. The D gene and trimming were derived from the DNA, and the V and J assignments and clone size from that table. This sample holds 110,000 or so clones; less than 90% were observed only once. Roughly 8% of the sample belongs to the ten largest clones.

Sequencing used peripheral blood. Recombination linked TRBV11-1 to TRBJ2-5; 10 nucleotides in the junction match TRBD1. The clonotype originates from a man in his 70s who had recovered from COVID-19. The DNA reads as follows: TGTGCCAGCAGCACAATGACAGGGGGCTTGGGGGTGACCCAGTACTTC. Translated, this is CASSTMTGGLGVTQYF.